This T cell receptor beta chain was identified during a study of Graves' ophthalmopathy and Graves' hyperthyroidism. Findings and limits, study-wide: Separation of ophthalmopathy from stable hyperthyroidism was achieved by a 13-signature model, at roughly 88% sensitivity and under 82% specificity.

The authors amplified TCR beta CDR3 regions from RNA transcripts. First-round RT-PCR relied on HTBI primers, and a second-round multiplex PCR came next. TCRdb fed the multiplex PCR reads into MiXCR, producing one record per CDR3 protein. The sample includes 680,000 or so distinct CDR3 sequences, approximately 22% of them seen just once. About this clonotype itself: The antigen remains unidentified.

This TCR was sampled from a woman younger than 30 with stable Graves' hyperthyroidism. Some clones in this sample may be carry-over from other donors' samples. The sequenced material came from peripheral blood.

The CDR3 DNA sequence: TGTGCCAGCGGGGGGGGGCCTTACTCCTACGAGCAGTACTTC. Protein: CASGGGPYSYEQYF. V is TRBV6-1 and J is TRBJ2-7; D perhaps matches TRBD2 (7 bases). The CDR3 extends over 14 amino acids. In germline, CDR1 is MNHNS, CDR2 SASEGT. Trimming stripped 8 bases from V and 0 bases from J, with 14 bases between.